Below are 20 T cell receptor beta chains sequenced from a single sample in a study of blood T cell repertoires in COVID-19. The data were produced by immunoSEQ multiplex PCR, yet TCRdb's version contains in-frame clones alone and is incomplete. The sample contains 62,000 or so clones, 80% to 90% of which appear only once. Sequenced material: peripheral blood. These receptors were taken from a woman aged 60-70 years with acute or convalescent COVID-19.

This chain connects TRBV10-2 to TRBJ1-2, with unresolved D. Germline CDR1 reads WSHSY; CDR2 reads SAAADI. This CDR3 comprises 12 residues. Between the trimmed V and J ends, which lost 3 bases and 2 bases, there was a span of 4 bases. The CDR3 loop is CASSEQNYGYTF. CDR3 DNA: TGCGCCAGCAGTGAACAGAACTATGGCTACACCTTC.

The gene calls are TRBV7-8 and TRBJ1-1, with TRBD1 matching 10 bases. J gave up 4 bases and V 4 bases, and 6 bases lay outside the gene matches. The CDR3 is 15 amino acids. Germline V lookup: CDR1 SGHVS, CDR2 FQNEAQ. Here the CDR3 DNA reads TGTGCCAGCAGCTCAAGACAGGGGGCAGGCACTGAAGCTTTCTTT. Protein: CASSSRQGAGTEAFF.

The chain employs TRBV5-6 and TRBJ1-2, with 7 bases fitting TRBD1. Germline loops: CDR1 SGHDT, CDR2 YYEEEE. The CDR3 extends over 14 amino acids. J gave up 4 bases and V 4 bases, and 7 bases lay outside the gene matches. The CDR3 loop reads CASSAGTVAYGYTF. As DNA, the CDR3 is TGTGCCAGCAGCGCCGGGACAGTGGCCTATGGCTACACCTTC. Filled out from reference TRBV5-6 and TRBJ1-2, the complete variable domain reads DAGVTQSPTHLIKTRGQQVTLRCSPKSGHDTVSWYQQALGQGPQFIFQYYEEEERQRGNFPDRFSGHQFPNYSSELNVNALLLGDSALYLCASSAGTVAYGYTFGSGTRLTVV.

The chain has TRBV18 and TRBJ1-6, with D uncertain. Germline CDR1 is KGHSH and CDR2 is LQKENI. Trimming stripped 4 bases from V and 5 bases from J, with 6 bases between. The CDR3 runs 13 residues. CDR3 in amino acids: CASSLDNNSPLHF. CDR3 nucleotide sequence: TGTGCCAGCTCACTAGACAATAATTCACCCCTCCACTTT.

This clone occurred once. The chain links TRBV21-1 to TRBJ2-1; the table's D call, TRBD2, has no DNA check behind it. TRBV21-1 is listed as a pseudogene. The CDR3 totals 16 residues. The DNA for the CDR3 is TGTGCCAGCAGCAAAGCTACAGTTGTCCCCCGGGGTGAGCAGTTCTTC. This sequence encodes CASSKATVVPRGEQFF.

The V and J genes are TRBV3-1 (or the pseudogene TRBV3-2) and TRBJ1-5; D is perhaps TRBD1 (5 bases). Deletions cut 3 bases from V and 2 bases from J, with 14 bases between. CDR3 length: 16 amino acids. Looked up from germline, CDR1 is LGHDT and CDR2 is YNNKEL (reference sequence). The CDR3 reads CASSQQGLSGNQPQHF. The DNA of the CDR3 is TGTGCCAGCAGCCAGCAGGGCCTATCCGGCAATCAGCCCCAGCATTTT.

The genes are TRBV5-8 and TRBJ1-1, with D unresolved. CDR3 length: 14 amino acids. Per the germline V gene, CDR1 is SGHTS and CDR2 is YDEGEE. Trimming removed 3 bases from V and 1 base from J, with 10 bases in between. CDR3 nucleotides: TGTGCCAGCAGCTGGACTCCCCAGAACACTGAAGCTTTCTTT. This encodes CASSWTPQNTEAFF. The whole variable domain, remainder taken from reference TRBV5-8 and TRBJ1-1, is EAGVTQSPTHLIKTRGQQATLRCSPISGHTSVYWYQQALGLGLQFLLWYDEGEERNRGNFPPRFSGRQFPNYSSELNVNALELEDSALYLCASSWTPQNTEAFFGQGTRLTVV.

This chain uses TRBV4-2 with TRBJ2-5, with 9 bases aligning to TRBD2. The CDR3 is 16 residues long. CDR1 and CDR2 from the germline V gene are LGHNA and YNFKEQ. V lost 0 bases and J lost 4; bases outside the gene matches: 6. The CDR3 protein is CASSQEGASGVETQYF. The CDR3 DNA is TGTGCCAGCAGCCAAGAGGGCGCTAGCGGGGTAGAGACCCAGTACTTC.

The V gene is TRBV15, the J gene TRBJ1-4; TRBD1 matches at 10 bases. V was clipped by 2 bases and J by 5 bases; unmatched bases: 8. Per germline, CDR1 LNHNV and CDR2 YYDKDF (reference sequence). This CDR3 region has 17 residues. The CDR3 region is CATSRTIDRGRNEKLFF. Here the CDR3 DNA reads TGTGCCACCAGCAGAACCATCGACAGGGGGCGAAATGAAAAACTGTTTTTT.

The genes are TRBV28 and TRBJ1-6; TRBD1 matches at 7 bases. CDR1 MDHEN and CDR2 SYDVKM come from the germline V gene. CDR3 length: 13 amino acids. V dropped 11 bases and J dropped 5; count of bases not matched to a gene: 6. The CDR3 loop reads CAGRQGNNSPLHF. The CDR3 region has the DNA TGTGCCGGTCGACAGGGAAATAATTCACCCCTCCACTTT.

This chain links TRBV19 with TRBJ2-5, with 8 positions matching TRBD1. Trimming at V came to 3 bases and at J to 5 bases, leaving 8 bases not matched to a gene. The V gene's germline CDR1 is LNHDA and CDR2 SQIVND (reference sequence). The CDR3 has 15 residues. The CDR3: CASSMTGVSGETQYF. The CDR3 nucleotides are TGTGCCAGTAGTATGACAGGGGTCTCGGGGGAGACCCAGTACTTC.

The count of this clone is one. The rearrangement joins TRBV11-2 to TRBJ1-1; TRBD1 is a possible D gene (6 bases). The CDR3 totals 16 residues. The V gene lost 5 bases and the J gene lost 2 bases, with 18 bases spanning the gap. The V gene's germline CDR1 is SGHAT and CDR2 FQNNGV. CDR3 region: CASSLGHQAENTEAFF. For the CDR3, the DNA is TGTGCCAGCAGCCTGGGACACCAGGCGGAAAACACTGAAGCTTTCTTT. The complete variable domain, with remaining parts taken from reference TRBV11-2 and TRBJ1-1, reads EAGVAQSPRYKIIEKRQSVAFWCNPISGHATLYWYQQILGQGPKLLIQFQNNGVVDDSQLPKDRFSAERLKGVDSTLKIQPAKLEDSAVYLCASSLGHQAENTEAFFGQGTRLTVV.

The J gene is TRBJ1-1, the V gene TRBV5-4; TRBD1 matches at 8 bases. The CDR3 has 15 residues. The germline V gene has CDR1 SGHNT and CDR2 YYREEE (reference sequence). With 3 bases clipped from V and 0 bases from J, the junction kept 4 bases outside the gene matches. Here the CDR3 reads CASSSGQGLNTEAFF. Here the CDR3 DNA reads TGTGCCAGCAGCTCCGGACAGGGACTGAACACTGAAGCTTTCTTT.

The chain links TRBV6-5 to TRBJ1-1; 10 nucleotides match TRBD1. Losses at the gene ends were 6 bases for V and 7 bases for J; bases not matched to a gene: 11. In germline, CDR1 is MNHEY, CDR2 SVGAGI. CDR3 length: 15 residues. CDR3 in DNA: TGTGCCAGCAGGGCCGGGACAGGGGCGGGGTATGAAGCTTTCTTT. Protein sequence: CASRAGTGAGYEAFF.

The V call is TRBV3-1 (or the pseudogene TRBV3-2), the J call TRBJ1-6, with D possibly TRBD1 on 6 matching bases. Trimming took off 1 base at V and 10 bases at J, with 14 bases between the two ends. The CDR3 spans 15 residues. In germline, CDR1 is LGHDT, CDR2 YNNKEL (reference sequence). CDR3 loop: CASSQGTAFFSPLHF. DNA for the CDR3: TGTGCCAGCAGCCAAGGGACAGCCTTCTTCTCACCCCTCCACTTT.

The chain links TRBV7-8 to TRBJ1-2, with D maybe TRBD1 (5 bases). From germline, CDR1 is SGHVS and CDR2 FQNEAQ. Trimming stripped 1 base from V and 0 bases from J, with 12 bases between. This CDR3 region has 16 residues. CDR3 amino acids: CASSLEQANANYGYTF. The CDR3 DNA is TGTGCCAGCAGCTTAGAACAGGCCAACGCTAACTATGGCTACACCTTC.

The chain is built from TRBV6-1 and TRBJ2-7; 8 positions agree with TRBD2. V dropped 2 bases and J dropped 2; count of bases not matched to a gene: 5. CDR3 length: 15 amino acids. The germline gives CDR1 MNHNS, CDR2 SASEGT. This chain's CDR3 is CASSESGGATYEQYF. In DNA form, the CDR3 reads TGTGCCAGCAGTGAATCCGGGGGGGCGACCTACGAGCAGTACTTC.

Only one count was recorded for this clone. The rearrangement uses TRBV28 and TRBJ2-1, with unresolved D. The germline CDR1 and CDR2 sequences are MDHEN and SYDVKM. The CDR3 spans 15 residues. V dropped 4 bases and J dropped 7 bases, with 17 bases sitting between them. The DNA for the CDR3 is TGTGCCAGCAGTTCCCCCCCCGCAGGATCGAATGAGCAGTTCTTC. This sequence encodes CASSSPPAGSNEQFF.

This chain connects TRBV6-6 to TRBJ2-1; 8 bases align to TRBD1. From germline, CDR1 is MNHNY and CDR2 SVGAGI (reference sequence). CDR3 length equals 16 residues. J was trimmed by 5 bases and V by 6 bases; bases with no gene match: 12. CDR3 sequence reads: CASSLTRDRLNNEQFF. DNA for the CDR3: TGTGCCAGCAGCCTAACGCGGGACAGGCTAAACAATGAGCAGTTCTTC.

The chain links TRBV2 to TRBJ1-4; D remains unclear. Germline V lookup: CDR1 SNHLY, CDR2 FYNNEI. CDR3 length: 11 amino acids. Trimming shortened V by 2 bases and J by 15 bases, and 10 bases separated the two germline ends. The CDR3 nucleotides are TGTGCCAGCAGTGAAAGCCCCTCGGTGTTTTTT. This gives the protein CASSESPSVFF.